These T cell receptor beta chains were read from a single sample in a study of T cell changes during pregnancy in multiple sclerosis. Sequencing used immunoSEQ multiplex PCR; TCRdb keeps in-frame clones, though not all of them. The sample consists of around 50,000 clones, about 83% of them appearing once. Sequenced: peripheral blood from another person, used as feeder cells. These receptors all stem from a human donor whose cells served as feeder cells for cultures in a pregnancy study. Each CDR3 is given with its conserved first and last residue. Fields, in order: V gene, J gene, CDR3 length, clone size, D gene, CDR3 DNA, CDR3 protein. D genes are given only for firm matches. For some rows the clone size is stated as once, few or many, or as a class when expanded; others skip it.

TRBV28,TRBJ2-2,16,few,.,TGTGCCAGCAGTTTATCGGGACAACTGAACACCGGGGAGCTGTTTTTT,CASSLSGQLNTGELFF
TRBV19,TRBJ1-2,13,.,.,TGTGCCAGTAGTACAGGACCCTACTATGGCTACACCTTC,CASSTGPYYGYTF
TRBV19,TRBJ2-2,14,.,.,TGTGCCAGTAAAGGGCAGTCGGTCCCCGGGGAGCTGTTTTTT,CASKGQSVPGELFF
TRBV29-1,TRBJ1-4,15,.,.,TGCAGCGTCCACCCATCGGGGGCCTCGGATGAAAAACTGTTTTTT,CSVHPSGASDEKLFF
TRBV28,TRBJ2-1,11,.,.,TGTGCCAGCAGTCTCAATTCAGAGCAGTTCTTC,CASSLNSEQFF
TRBV5-1,TRBJ2-5,18,.,TRBD2,TGCGCCAGCAGCTCTGGCATAAGACTAGCGGGAGGTACGGAGACCCAGTACTTC,CASSSGIRLAGGTETQYF
TRBV19,TRBJ1-4,15,.,TRBD1,TGTGCCAGTAGTGCATACCGGGACAGGGGTGAAAAACTGTTTTTT,CASSAYRDRGEKLFF
TRBV6-1,TRBJ2-1,15,.,TRBD1,TGTGCCAGCAGTTTACAGGGGGATACCTACAATGAGCAGTTCTTC,CASSLQGDTYNEQFF
TRBV5-1,TRBJ2-3,12,.,.,TGCGCCAGCAGCTTCCCCCCAGATACGCAGTATTTT,CASSFPPDTQYF
TRBV28,TRBJ1-2,14,few,.,TGTGCCAGCAGTTCCCTGACGGTTAACTATGGCTACACCTTC,CASSSLTVNYGYTF
TRBV5-1,TRBJ2-5,11,.,.,TGCGCCAGCACCGGGGAAGAGACCCAGTACTTC,CASTGEETQYF
TRBV19,TRBJ2-2,12,.,.,TGTGCCAGTAGTCTGGGACCCGGGGAGCTGTTTTTT,CASSLGPGELFF
TRBV29-1,TRBJ1-5,13,.,TRBD1,TGCAGCGTTGGGACAGGTTCGCATCAGCCCCAGCATTTT,CSVGTGSHQPQHF
TRBV9,TRBJ2-1,15,.,.,TGTGCCAGCAGCGTAGCGGGGACGTACGGCCATGAGCAGTTCTTC,CASSVAGTYGHEQFF
TRBV5-1,TRBJ2-1,15,.,TRBD2,TGCGCCAGCAGCCTTAGCGGGGCCACCTACAATGAGCAGTTCTTC,CASSLSGATYNEQFF
TRBV6-5,TRBJ2-7,15,.,TRBD2,TGTGCCAGCAGTTACTCGGCGGGAGGGGACTACGAGCAGTACTTC,CASSYSAGGDYEQYF
TRBV6-5,TRBJ1-1,14,once,.,TGTGCCAGCAGTTACCGGGACATGGCCACTGAAGCTTTCTTT,CASSYRDMATEAFF
TRBV7-2,TRBJ2-7,15,few,.,TGTGCCAGCAGCCCGGCCGGGACGGCATCCTACGAGCAGTACTTC,CASSPAGTASYEQYF
TRBV13,TRBJ1-2,18,.,.,TGTGCCAGCAGCTTAACTCGACGGGGGGCGAGGCGTGGATATGGCTACACCTTC,CASSLTRRGARRGYGYTF
TRBV10-2,TRBJ1-1,13,once,TRBD1,TGCGCCAGCAGTCGGACAGGGGGAACTGAAGCTTTCTTT,CASSRTGGTEAFF
TRBV6-4,TRBJ2-1,14,.,TRBD2,TGTGCCAGCAGTGAACTAGCGGGGTACAATGAGCAGTTCTTC,CASSELAGYNEQFF
TRBV6-4,TRBJ2-2,16,.,.,TGTGCCAGCAGTGACTCGGCAGGGAGCGGCACCGGGGAGCTGTTTTTT,CASSDSAGSGTGELFF
TRBV5-4,TRBJ2-5,13,.,.,TGTGCCAGCAGCCGTTGGCTCCAAGAGACCCAGTACTTC,CASSRWLQETQYF
TRBV15,TRBJ1-4,15,.,TRBD1,TGTGCCACCAGACCTAATACAGGGGATTCCGAAAAACTGTTTTTT,CATRPNTGDSEKLFF
TRBV4-1,TRBJ1-1,13,.,.,TGCGCCAGCAGCCACCCAAGGAGTCCTGAAGCTTTCTTT,CASSHPRSPEAFF
TRBV6-1,TRBJ2-2,14,.,.,TGTGCCACCCTCCCGGGCATTGATCCCGGGGAGCTGTTTTTT,CATLPGIDPGELFF
TRBV7-7,TRBJ2-5,14,.,TRBD2,TGTGCCAGCAGCCCAACTAGCGTTGGAGAGACCCAGTACTTC,CASSPTSVGETQYF
TRBV7-2,TRBJ1-2,13,.,.,TGTGCCAGCAGCCCGACCATGTACTATGGCTACACCTTC,CASSPTMYYGYTF
TRBV7-2,TRBJ1-1,15,.,.,TGTGCCAGCAGCTTAGCTGGGGGGTTGAACACTGAAGCTTTCTTT,CASSLAGGLNTEAFF
TRBV7-9,TRBJ1-6,14,.,.,TGTGCCAGCAGCGCCGGACGGGATGGTTCACCCCTCCACTTT,CASSAGRDGSPLHF
TRBV7-9,TRBJ2-7,13,.,TRBD2,TGTGCCAGCAGCTGGACTAGCGGGAACGAGCAGTACTTC,CASSWTSGNEQYF
TRBV12-5,TRBJ2-1,15,.,.,TGTGCTAGTGGCTTGAGAGGGGTTGAATCCAATGAGCAGTTCTTC,CASGLRGVESNEQFF
TRBV30,TRBJ2-2,18,.,TRBD2,TGTGCCTGGAGCGCGATCCTTTCGGGACTAGCGAACACCGGGGAGCTGTTTTTT,CAWSAILSGLANTGELFF
TRBV28,TRBJ2-7,14,.,.,TGTGCCAGCAGTTTATTTGGGCCCTCCTACGAGCAGTACTTC,CASSLFGPSYEQYF
TRBV6-1,TRBJ2-3,15,.,TRBD2,TGTGCCAGCAGTGAGGTGACTAGCGGCAAAGATACGCAGTATTTT,CASSEVTSGKDTQYF
TRBV11-2,TRBJ2-5,16,.,TRBD1,TGTGCCAGCAGCCTACTAACAGGGGGGAGGAGAAAGACCCAGTACTTC,CASSLLTGGRRKTQYF
TRBV5-4,TRBJ2-7,13,few,.,TGTGCCAGCAGCTCTCGAGCCTCCTACGAGCAGTACTTC,CASSSRASYEQYF
TRBV6-6,TRBJ2-3,14,.,.,TGTGCCAGCAGTTACGGCAGGAACACAGATACGCAGTATTTT,CASSYGRNTDTQYF
TRBV4-2,TRBJ2-1,15,once,.,TGTGCCAGCAGGCCTGGAGGGAGTCTCCACAATGAGCAGTTCTTC,CASRPGGSLHNEQFF
TRBV29-1,TRBJ2-3,14,.,.,TGCAGCGTTGAAAAAGGGGCGCAGGGAGATACGCAGTATTTT,CSVEKGAQGDTQYF
TRBV4-2,TRBJ1-1,14,.,.,TGTGCCAGCAGCCACTTAGAACGGGGCACTGAAGCTTTCTTT,CASSHLERGTEAFF
TRBV5-1,TRBJ2-2,13,.,.,TGCGCCAGTTGGAAGACTGGAACCGGGGAGCTGTTTTTT,CASWKTGTGELFF
TRBV2,TRBJ2-7,18,.,TRBD2,TGTGCCAGCAGTGGATTACCGGGACTAGCGGGAGACGGGTACGAGCAGTACTTC,CASSGLPGLAGDGYEQYF